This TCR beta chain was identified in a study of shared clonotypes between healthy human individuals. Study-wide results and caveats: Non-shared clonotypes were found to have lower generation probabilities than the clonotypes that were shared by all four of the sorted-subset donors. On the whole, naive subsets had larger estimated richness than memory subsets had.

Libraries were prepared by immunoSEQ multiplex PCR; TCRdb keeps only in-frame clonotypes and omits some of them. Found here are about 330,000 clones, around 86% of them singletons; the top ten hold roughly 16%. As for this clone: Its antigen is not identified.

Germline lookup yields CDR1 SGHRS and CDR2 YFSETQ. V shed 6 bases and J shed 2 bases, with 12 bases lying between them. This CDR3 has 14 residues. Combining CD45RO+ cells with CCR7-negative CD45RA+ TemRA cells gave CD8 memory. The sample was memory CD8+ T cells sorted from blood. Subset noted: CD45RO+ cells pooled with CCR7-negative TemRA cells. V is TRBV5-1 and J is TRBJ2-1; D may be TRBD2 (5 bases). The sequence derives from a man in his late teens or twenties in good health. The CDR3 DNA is TGCGCCAGCATGGGGAGTCCTCCCTACAATGAGCAGTTCTTC. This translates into CASMGSPPYNEQFF.